A selection of T cell receptor beta chains follows, all from one sample in a study of cytomegalovirus exposure and HLA in healthy donors. The repertoire was sequenced with immunoSEQ multiplex PCR; TCRdb's copy has only in-frame clones and lacks some. The repertoire consists of about 210,000 clones, with 85% occurring once and the leading ten covering around 0.23%. The sequenced sample was PBMCs. The receptors here all came from a girl between 2 and 10 years old in good health and CMV-seronegative. Both conserved end residues are part of each CDR3. Fields, in order: J gene, D gene, clone size, V gene, CDR3 DNA, CDR3 protein. D genes are given only for firm matches. Size values are once, few and many counts, or a class for expanded clones, and some rows have none.

j_call: TRBJ1-1; d_call: NA; clone_size: NA; v_call: TRBV5-6; cdr3_nt: TGTGCCAGCAGCTTTCAGACTCCGGGGACTGAAGCTTTCTTT; cdr3_aa: CASSFQTPGTEAFF
j_call: TRBJ2-1; d_call: TRBD2; clone_size: NA; v_call: TRBV29-1; cdr3_nt: TGCAGCGTCGCAATGACTAGCGTTGGTGAGCAGTTCTTC; cdr3_aa: CSVAMTSVGEQFF
j_call: TRBJ1-1; d_call: NA; clone_size: NA; v_call: TRBV6-1; cdr3_nt: TGTGCCAGCAGTGTACAGGGGAACACTGAAGCTTTCTTT; cdr3_aa: CASSVQGNTEAFF
j_call: TRBJ2-4; d_call: NA; clone_size: NA; v_call: TRBV6-1; cdr3_nt: TGTGCCAGCAGGACGGACAGCAAAAACATTCAGTACTTC; cdr3_aa: CASRTDSKNIQYF
j_call: TRBJ2-1; d_call: TRBD2; clone_size: NA; v_call: TRBV6-1; cdr3_nt: TGTGCCAGCAGTGAGCTGATAGCGGGTGGGCATGAGCAGTTCTTC; cdr3_aa: CASSELIAGGHEQFF
j_call: TRBJ2-3; d_call: TRBD2; clone_size: NA; v_call: TRBV7-9; cdr3_nt: TGTGCCAGCAGCCCGCGGGGGGACACAGATACGCAGTATTTT; cdr3_aa: CASSPRGDTDTQYF
j_call: TRBJ2-1; d_call: TRBD2; clone_size: NA; v_call: TRBV29-1; cdr3_nt: TGCAGCGGCGGGAGCTACAATGAGCAGTTCTTC; cdr3_aa: CSGGSYNEQFF
j_call: TRBJ2-7; d_call: NA; clone_size: NA; v_call: TRBV25-1; cdr3_nt: TGTGCCAGCAGTAACGCCGGGACTGGTACCTACGAGCAGTACTTC; cdr3_aa: CASSNAGTGTYEQYF
j_call: TRBJ2-3; d_call: NA; clone_size: NA; v_call: TRBV7-8; cdr3_nt: TGTGCCAGCAGCTTGGGACTCCTCACAGATACGCAGTATTTT; cdr3_aa: CASSLGLLTDTQYF
j_call: TRBJ2-2; d_call: NA; clone_size: few; v_call: TRBV4-1; cdr3_nt: TGCGCCAGCAGCCACCCCGGGACACAGAACACCGGGGAGCTGTTTTTT; cdr3_aa: CASSHPGTQNTGELFF
j_call: TRBJ2-1; d_call: TRBD2; clone_size: NA; v_call: TRBV10-1; cdr3_nt: TGCGCCAGCAGTGAATCCAGTCTTCGCGGGGGGGCAGATGAGCAGTTCTTC; cdr3_aa: CASSESSLRGGADEQFF
j_call: TRBJ2-7; d_call: TRBD2; clone_size: NA; v_call: TRBV30; cdr3_nt: TGTGCCTGGAGTTCCAGCGGGAGGGCTGCCCCCTACGAGCAGTACTTC; cdr3_aa: CAWSSSGRAAPYEQYF
j_call: TRBJ2-1; d_call: NA; clone_size: NA; v_call: TRBV2; cdr3_nt: TGTGCCAGCAGTGAAGGACTGTACAATGAGCAGTTCTTC; cdr3_aa: CASSEGLYNEQFF
j_call: TRBJ2-3; d_call: NA; clone_size: once; v_call: TRBV2; cdr3_nt: TGTGCCAGCAGTGAAGCGCGGGTCGTAGATACGCAGTATTTT; cdr3_aa: CASSEARVVDTQYF
j_call: TRBJ2-3; d_call: NA; clone_size: NA; v_call: TRBV5-1; cdr3_nt: TGCGCCAGCAGCCTGGAAATAATCAGCACAGATACGCAGTATTTT; cdr3_aa: CASSLEIISTDTQYF
j_call: TRBJ2-1; d_call: TRBD1; clone_size: NA; v_call: TRBV6-1; cdr3_nt: TGTGCCAGCAGTCAAGGACAGGGAGTCAACAATGAGCAGTTCTTC; cdr3_aa: CASSQGQGVNNEQFF
j_call: TRBJ2-7; d_call: TRBD1; clone_size: once; v_call: TRBV11-2; cdr3_nt: TGTGCCAGCAGCTTAGATCAGGGGGCGTACGAGCAGTACTTC; cdr3_aa: CASSLDQGAYEQYF
j_call: TRBJ2-3; d_call: NA; clone_size: few; v_call: TRBV7-7; cdr3_nt: TGTGCCAGCAGCCTCACAGATACGCAGTATTTT; cdr3_aa: CASSLTDTQYF
j_call: TRBJ1-2; d_call: NA; clone_size: once; v_call: TRBV5-1; cdr3_nt: TGCGCCAGCAGCTCGGGACTGAGGCTGGACTATGGCTACACCTTC; cdr3_aa: CASSSGLRLDYGYTF
j_call: TRBJ1-1; d_call: NA; clone_size: NA; v_call: TRBV7-9; cdr3_nt: TGTGCCAGCAGCTTATCCACCCGTAGCACTGAAGCTTTCTTT; cdr3_aa: CASSLSTRSTEAFF
j_call: TRBJ2-1; d_call: NA; clone_size: NA; v_call: TRBV4-1; cdr3_nt: TGCGCCAGCAGCCAAGAGCGGCAGGGGACAAATGAGCAGTTCTTC; cdr3_aa: CASSQERQGTNEQFF
j_call: TRBJ2-7; d_call: TRBD2; clone_size: NA; v_call: TRBV4-2; cdr3_nt: TGTGCCAGCAGCCAAGATTTACCCGCGCGGGGGATACCCTACGAGCAGTACTTC; cdr3_aa: CASSQDLPARGIPYEQYF
j_call: TRBJ1-2; d_call: NA; clone_size: NA; v_call: TRBV6-1; cdr3_nt: TGTGCCAGCAGTGCCTACCGCCATAGTAACTATGGCTACACCTTC; cdr3_aa: CASSAYRHSNYGYTF
j_call: TRBJ1-6; d_call: NA; clone_size: NA; v_call: TRBV4-2; cdr3_nt: TGTGCCAGCAGCCAAGATCAAACCCTCCACTTT; cdr3_aa: CASSQDQTLHF
j_call: TRBJ2-5; d_call: NA; clone_size: NA; v_call: TRBV6-5; cdr3_nt: TGTGCCAGCAGTCCCGGCGGGGAGACCCAGTACTTC; cdr3_aa: CASSPGGETQYF
j_call: TRBJ2-1; d_call: NA; clone_size: NA; v_call: TRBV5-1; cdr3_nt: TGCGCCAACATAGCGGATGAGCAGTTCTTC; cdr3_aa: CANIADEQFF